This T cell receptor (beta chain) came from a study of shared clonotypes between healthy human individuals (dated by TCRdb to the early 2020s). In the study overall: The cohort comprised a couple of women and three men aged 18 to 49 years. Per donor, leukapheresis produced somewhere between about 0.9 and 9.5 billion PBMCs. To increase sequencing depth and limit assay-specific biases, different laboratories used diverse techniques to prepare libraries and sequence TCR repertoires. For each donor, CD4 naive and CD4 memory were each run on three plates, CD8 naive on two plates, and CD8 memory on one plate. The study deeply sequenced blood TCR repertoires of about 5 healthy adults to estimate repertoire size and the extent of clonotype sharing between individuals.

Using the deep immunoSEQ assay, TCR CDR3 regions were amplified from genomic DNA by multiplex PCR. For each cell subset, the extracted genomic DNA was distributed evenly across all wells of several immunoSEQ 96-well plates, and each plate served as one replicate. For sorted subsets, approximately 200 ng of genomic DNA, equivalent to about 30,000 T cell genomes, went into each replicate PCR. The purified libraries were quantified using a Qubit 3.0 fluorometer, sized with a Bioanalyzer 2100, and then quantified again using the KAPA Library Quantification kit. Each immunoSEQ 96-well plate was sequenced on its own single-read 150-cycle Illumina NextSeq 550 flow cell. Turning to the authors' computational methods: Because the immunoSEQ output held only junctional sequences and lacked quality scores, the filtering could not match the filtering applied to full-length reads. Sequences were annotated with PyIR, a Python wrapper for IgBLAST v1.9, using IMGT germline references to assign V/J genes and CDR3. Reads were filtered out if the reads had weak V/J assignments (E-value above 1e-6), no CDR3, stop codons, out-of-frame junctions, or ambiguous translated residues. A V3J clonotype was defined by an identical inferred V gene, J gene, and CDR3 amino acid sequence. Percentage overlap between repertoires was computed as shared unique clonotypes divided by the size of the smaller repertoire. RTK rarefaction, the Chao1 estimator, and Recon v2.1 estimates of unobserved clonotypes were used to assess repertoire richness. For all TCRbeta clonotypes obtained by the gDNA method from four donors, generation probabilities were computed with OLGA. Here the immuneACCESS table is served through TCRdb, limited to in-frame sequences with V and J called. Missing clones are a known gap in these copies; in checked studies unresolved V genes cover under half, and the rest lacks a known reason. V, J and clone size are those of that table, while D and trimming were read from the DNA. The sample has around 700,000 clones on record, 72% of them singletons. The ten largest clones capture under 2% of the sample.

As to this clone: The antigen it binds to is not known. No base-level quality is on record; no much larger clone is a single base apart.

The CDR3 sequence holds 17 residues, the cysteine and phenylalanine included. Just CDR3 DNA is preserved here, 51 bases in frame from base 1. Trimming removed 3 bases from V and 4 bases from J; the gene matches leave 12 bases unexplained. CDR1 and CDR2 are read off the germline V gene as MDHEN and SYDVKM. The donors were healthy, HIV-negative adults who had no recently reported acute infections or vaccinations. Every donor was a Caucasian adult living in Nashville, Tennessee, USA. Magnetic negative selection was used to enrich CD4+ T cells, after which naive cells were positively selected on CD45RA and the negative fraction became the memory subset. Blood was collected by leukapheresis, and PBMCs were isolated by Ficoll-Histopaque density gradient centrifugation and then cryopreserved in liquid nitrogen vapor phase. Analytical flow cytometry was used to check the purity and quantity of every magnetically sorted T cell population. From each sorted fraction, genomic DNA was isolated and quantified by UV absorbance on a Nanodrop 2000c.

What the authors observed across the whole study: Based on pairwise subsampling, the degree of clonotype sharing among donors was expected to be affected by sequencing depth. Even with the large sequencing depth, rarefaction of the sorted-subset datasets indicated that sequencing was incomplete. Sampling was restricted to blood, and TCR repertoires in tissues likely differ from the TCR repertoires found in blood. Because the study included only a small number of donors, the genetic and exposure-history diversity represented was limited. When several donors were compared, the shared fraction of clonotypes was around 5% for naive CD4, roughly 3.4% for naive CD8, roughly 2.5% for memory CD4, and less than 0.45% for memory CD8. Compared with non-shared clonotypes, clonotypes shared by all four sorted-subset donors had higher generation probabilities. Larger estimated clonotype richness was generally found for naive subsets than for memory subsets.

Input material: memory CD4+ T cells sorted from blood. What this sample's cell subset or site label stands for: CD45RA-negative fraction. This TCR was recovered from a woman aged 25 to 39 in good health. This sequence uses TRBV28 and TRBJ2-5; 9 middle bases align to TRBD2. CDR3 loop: CASSFLQGLAGRETQYF. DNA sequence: TGTGCCAGCAGTTTCCTCCAGGGACTAGCAGGGAGAGAGACCCAGTACTTC.